These 24 T cell receptor beta chains were all obtained from the same sample, sequenced in a study of Graves' ophthalmopathy and Graves' hyperthyroidism. The TCR beta CDR3 regions underwent amplification from RNA transcripts. HTBI-primed first-round RT-PCR preceded second-round multiplex PCR. In TCRdb, the multiplex PCR reads were re-called with MiXCR into one record per CDR3 protein. The sample contains 200,000 to 250,000 distinct CDR3 sequences, approximately 29% of which appear only once. Sequenced material: peripheral blood. These receptors originate from a man aged 45-65 years with Graves' ophthalmopathy.

This clonotype was detected only a few times. A read error is likely, as this CDR3 ends without the conserved phenylalanine or tryptophan. The rearrangement joins TRBV6-1 to TRBJ1-1; D is unclear. The CDR3 has 14 residues. The germline V gene has CDR1 MNHNS and CDR2 SASEGT. V lost 6 bases to trimming and J lost 1 base, with 12 bases between them. The CDR3 DNA is TGTGCCAGCAGCCCCCCCGGAGGGAACACTGAAGCTTTCCTT. Translated, it gives CASSPPGGNTEAFL.

In its sample, this clonotype was seen many times. The V gene is TRBV2, the J gene TRBJ1-1; D is unclear. CDR1 and CDR2 from the germline V gene are SNHLY and FYNNEI. The CDR3 loop spans 14 amino acids. Between the trimmed V and J ends, which lost 0 bases and 0 bases, there was a span of 5 bases. CDR3 bases: TGTGCCAGCAGTGAAGCACCGATGAACACTGAAGCTTTCTTT. Its protein is CASSEAPMNTEAFF.

This clonotype came up many times. The J gene is TRBJ2-2, the V gene TRBV5-1; maybe TRBD2 (6 bases). Trimming pared 1 base from V and 3 bases from J, leaving 16 bases between. The CDR3 consists of 17 residues. Germline assignment: CDR1 SGHRS and CDR2 YFSETQ. CDR3 sequence: CASSLSRGSGYTGELFF. In nucleotides, the CDR3 is TGCGCCAGCAGCTTGTCGCGCGGTAGCGGATACACCGGGGAGCTGTTTTTT. Together with reference TRBV5-1 and TRBJ2-2, the CDR3 gives the full variable domain: KAGVTQTPRYLIKTRGQQVTLSCSPISGHRSVSWYQQTPGQGLQFLFEYFSETQRNKGNFPGRFSGRQFSNSRSEMNVSTLELGDSALYLCASSLSRGSGYTGELFFGEGSRLTVL.

This clonotype appeared many times. CDR3 region: CASRAVAGDAYTF. DNA for the CDR3: TGTGCCAGCAGAGCCGTCGCGGGCGACGCCTACACCTTC. The V gene is TRBV7-2, the J gene TRBJ1-2, with D uncertain. Trimming removed 6 bases at V and 10 bases at J, with 18 bases between. The CDR3 spans 13 residues. Per germline, CDR1 SGHTA and CDR2 FQGNSA.

In this sample, this clonotype turned up many times. This chain joins TRBV6-1 and TRBJ1-1; 9 bases map to TRBD1. The CDR3 spans 14 residues. Germline loops: CDR1 MNHNS, CDR2 SASEGT. With 6 bases clipped from V and 1 base from J, the junction kept 3 bases outside the gene matches. CDR3 protein: CASRGTGTNTEAFF. In nucleotides, the CDR3 is TGTGCCAGCAGGGGGACAGGGACGAACACTGAAGCTTTCTTT.

This clonotype was found many times. The junction shows a germline mismatch at one end, possibly a read error. This rearrangement joins TRBV5-1 to TRBJ2-2; 13 bases fit TRBD2. Looked up from germline, CDR1 is SGHRS and CDR2 is YFSETQ. The CDR3 runs 15 residues. CDR3 region: CASSFGTSGTGELVF. The CDR3 DNA follows: TGCGCCAGCAGCTTCGGGACTAGCGGGACGGGGGAGCTGGTTTTT.

This clonotype appeared many times. J is TRBJ1-2 and V is TRBV19; TRBD1 might be the D (5 bases). This CDR3 comprises 16 residues. Trimming took 7 bases from V and 1 from J, leaving 19 bases between them. Per germline, CDR1 LNHDA and CDR2 SQIVND (reference sequence). The CDR3 here is CASTNRGLFNNYGYTF. The CDR3 DNA follows: TGTGCCAGTACTAACCGGGGCCTCTTCAATAACTATGGCTACACCTTC.

In its sample, this clonotype was seen many times. The chain has TRBV11-2 and TRBJ1-1; tentative D call: TRBD1 (6 bases). The CDR3 spans 12 residues. V lost 6 bases and J lost 7, with 12 bases in between. Germline V lookup: CDR1 SGHAT, CDR2 FQNNGV. CDR3 amino acids: CASSKGGYEAFF. CDR3 DNA sequence: TGTGCCAGCAGTAAGGGGGGATATGAAGCTTTCTTT.

This clonotype appeared many times. The V call is TRBV6-2 or TRBV6-3, the J call TRBJ2-5; the D gene is possibly TRBD1 (5 bases). V was trimmed by 6 bases and J by 2 bases, leaving 16 bases between them. There are 15 residues in the CDR3. Germline-derived CDR1 and CDR2 are MNHEY and SVGEGT. CDR3 in amino acids: CASRTPGMGQETQYF. The CDR3 DNA sequence: TGTGCCAGCAGAACCCCAGGGATGGGGCAAGAGACCCAGTACTTC.

This clonotype was recorded many times. V is TRBV29-1 and J is TRBJ2-3; 7 bases are a match to TRBD2. Per germline, CDR1 SQVTM and CDR2 ANQGSEA. There are 13 residues in the CDR3. The trim removed 3 bases at V and 4 bases at J, leaving 4 bases unmatched. The CDR3 coding sequence is TGCAGCGTTGATGGGAGGGAGGCAGATACGCAGTATTTT. This translates into CSVDGREADTQYF.

The rearrangement links TRBV6-1 to TRBJ1-1, with D tentatively TRBD1 (5 bases). CDR1 and CDR2 from the germline V gene are MNHNS and SASEGT. The V end was cut by 7 bases, the J end by 10 bases, with 22 bases between. This CDR3 spans 14 amino acids. The CDR3 loop is CASNTGTPGGRAFF. For the CDR3, the DNA is TGTGCCAGCAACACCGGGACTCCCGGCGGGCGAGCTTTCTTT.

This clonotype showed up many times. The genes are TRBV7-9 and TRBJ2-7, with 7 bases that match TRBD1. The CDR3 is made up of 15 amino acids. The ends lost 4 bases at V and 6 bases at J; junction bases unmatched: 12. Germline values: CDR1 SEHNR, CDR2 FQNEAQ (reference sequence). The CDR3 spells CASSSGLETGFEQYF. Written as DNA, the CDR3 is TGTGCCAGCAGCTCCGGGCTGGAGACAGGGTTCGAGCAGTACTTC. Variable domain in full (rest from reference TRBV7-9 and TRBJ2-7): DTGVSQNPRHKITKRGQNVTFRCDPISEHNRLYWYRQTLGQGPEFLTYFQNEAQLEKSRLLSDRFSAERPKGSFSTLEIQRTEQGDSAMYLCASSSGLETGFEQYFGPGTRLTVT.

The gene calls are TRBV6-1 and TRBJ2-7; 7 nucleotides align to TRBD1. Germline assignment: CDR1 MNHNS and CDR2 SASEGT. The length of the CDR3 is 15 residues. J lost 1 base, V lost 7 bases, and 10 bases had no gene match. In DNA, the CDR3 is TGTGCCAGCACCACCACGCCGGGACAGTCCTACGAGCAGTACTTC. Its translation is CASTTTPGQSYEQYF.

This clonotype was detected many times. V and J are TRBV19 and TRBJ1-6; 7 nucleotides match TRBD1. J gave up 6 bases and V 6 bases, and 5 bases lay outside the gene matches. The CDR3 is made up of 14 amino acids. Germline assignment: CDR1 LNHDA and CDR2 SQIVND (reference sequence). The CDR3 here is CASRLTGANSPLHF. The CDR3 coding sequence is TGTGCCAGTAGACTCACAGGGGCTAATTCACCCCTCCACTTT.

The table lists this clonotype with many counts. V and J are TRBV29-1 and TRBJ2-5; D is unclear. The germline gives CDR1 SQVTM, CDR2 ANQGSEA. This CDR3 has 12 amino acids. V was clipped by 7 bases and J by 3 bases, with 12 bases between them. The CDR3 reads CSGRLPEETQYF. CDR3 coding DNA: TGCAGCGGGCGACTGCCGGAAGAGACCCAGTACTTC.

This clonotype was seen repeatedly, ten times or more. This rearrangement joins TRBV29-1 to TRBJ1-1; the D gene is possibly TRBD1 (6 bases). The CDR3 spans 14 residues. Germline CDR1 reads SQVTM; CDR2 reads ANQGSEA. With 4 bases removed from V and 1 base from J, the gap between germline ends came to 13 bases. CDR3 nucleotides: TGCAGCGTTGTCGGACAGCGCGAGAACACTGAAGCTTTCTTT. Residues: CSVVGQRENTEAFF.

Ten or more counts support this clonotype. V is TRBV20-1 and J is TRBJ2-5; 8 nucleotides line up with TRBD1. The junction had 13 bases not matched to a gene; V was cut back by 5 bases and J by 5 bases. This CDR3 spans 15 amino acids. Germline CDR1 reads DFQATT; CDR2 reads SNEGSKA (reference sequence). The CDR3 DNA sequence: TGCAGTGCTCCCCGGACAGGGTGGGATGAGGAGACCCAGTACTTC. Its translation is CSAPRTGWDEETQYF.

This clonotype occurred many times. This chain connects TRBV12-3 or TRBV12-4 to TRBJ2-7; 13 nucleotides agree with TRBD2. The CDR3 has 15 residues. Germline trimming cut 6 bases from V and 2 bases from J; bases unmatched to any gene: 4. The CDR3 DNA reads as TGTGCCAGCAGAGCCGGGACTAGCGGGACCTACGAGCAGTACTTC. This encodes CASRAGTSGTYEQYF.

This clonotype was recorded at least ten times. Lacking the conserved final phenylalanine or tryptophan, this CDR3 likely reflects a read error. The chain employs TRBV12-3 or TRBV12-4 and TRBJ1-5; D is possibly TRBD1 (6 bases). This CDR3 is 15 amino acids long. Trimming pared 2 bases from V and 0 bases from J, leaving 8 bases between. The CDR3 is CASSLTGNSNQPQHL. The CDR3 DNA reads as TGTGCCAGCAGTTTAACAGGGAATAGCAATCAGCCCCAGCATCTT.

This clonotype was counted at least ten times. This chain joins TRBV28 and TRBJ2-2; possible D gene TRBD1, 6 bases. The CDR3 totals 14 residues. Trimming took 7 bases from V and 3 from J, leaving 12 bases between them. From germline, CDR1 is MDHEN and CDR2 SYDVKM. As DNA, the CDR3 is TGTGCCAGCACCGGGGACACTTACACCGGGGAGCTGTTTTTT. This codes for CASTGDTYTGELFF.

The chain carries TRBV30 and TRBJ1-1, with D possibly being TRBD1 (5 bases). This CDR3 is built from 13 residues. Trimming shortened V by 5 bases and J by 3 bases, and 13 bases separated the two germline ends. Looked up from germline, CDR1 is GTSNPN and CDR2 is SVGIG (reference sequence). The CDR3 sequence: CAWAEGLYTEAFF. The CDR3 nucleotides are TGTGCCTGGGCAGAGGGGCTGTACACTGAAGCTTTCTTT.

This chain uses TRBV15 with TRBJ2-7, with 7 nucleotides matching TRBD1. V was pared by 3 bases and J by 2 bases, with 7 bases of the junction left unmatched. The CDR3 is 15 residues long. CDR1 and CDR2 (germline): LNHNV, YYDKDF (reference sequence). CDR3 sequence (DNA): TGTGCCACCAGCAGGGAAAGGGACAGAACCTACGAGCAGTACTTC. Its protein is CATSRERDRTYEQYF.

This clonotype was recorded at least ten times. This chain connects TRBV10-3 to TRBJ1-3, with a weak D call TRBD1 (6 bases). The germline V gene has CDR1 ENHRY and CDR2 SYGVKD. The V and J ends lost 9 bases and 4 bases respectively, with 16 bases between them. The CDR3 runs to 14 residues. CDR3 residues: CAIGVRGDGNTIYF. As DNA, the CDR3 is TGTGCCATTGGCGTCAGGGGAGACGGAAACACCATATATTTT.

In its sample, this clonotype was seen many times. This sequence joins TRBV7-9 and TRBJ2-5; a weak D match, TRBD2 (5 bases). The CDR3 runs 16 residues. Germline CDR1 reads SEHNR; CDR2 reads FQNEAQ (reference sequence). V was trimmed by 5 bases and J by 3 bases, leaving 19 bases between them. The DNA of the CDR3 is TGTGCCAGCAGCCCCTATCTAGTCACCGGGGAAGAGACCCAGTACTTC. It is translated as CASSPYLVTGEETQYF.